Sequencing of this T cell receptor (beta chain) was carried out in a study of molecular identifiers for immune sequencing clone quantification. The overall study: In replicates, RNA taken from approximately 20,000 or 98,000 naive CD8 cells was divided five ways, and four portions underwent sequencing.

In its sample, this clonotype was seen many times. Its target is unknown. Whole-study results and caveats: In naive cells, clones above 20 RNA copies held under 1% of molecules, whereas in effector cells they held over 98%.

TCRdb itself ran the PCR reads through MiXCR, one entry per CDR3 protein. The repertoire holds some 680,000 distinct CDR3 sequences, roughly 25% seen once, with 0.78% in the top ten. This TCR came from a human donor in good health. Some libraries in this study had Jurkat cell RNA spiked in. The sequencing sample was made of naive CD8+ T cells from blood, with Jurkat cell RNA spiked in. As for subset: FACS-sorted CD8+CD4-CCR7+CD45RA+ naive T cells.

The CDR3 nucleotides read TGTGCCAGCAGTTATTCTTGGCGGGAGGACACAGATACGCAGTATTTT. Translation gives CASSYSWREDTDTQYF. The V and J genes are TRBV6-5 and TRBJ2-3, with TRBD2 matching 8 bases. The CDR3 has 16 amino acids. The V segment lost 3 bases and the J segment 2 bases; nucleotides outside the gene matches: 7. Per germline, CDR1 MNHEY and CDR2 SVGAGI.